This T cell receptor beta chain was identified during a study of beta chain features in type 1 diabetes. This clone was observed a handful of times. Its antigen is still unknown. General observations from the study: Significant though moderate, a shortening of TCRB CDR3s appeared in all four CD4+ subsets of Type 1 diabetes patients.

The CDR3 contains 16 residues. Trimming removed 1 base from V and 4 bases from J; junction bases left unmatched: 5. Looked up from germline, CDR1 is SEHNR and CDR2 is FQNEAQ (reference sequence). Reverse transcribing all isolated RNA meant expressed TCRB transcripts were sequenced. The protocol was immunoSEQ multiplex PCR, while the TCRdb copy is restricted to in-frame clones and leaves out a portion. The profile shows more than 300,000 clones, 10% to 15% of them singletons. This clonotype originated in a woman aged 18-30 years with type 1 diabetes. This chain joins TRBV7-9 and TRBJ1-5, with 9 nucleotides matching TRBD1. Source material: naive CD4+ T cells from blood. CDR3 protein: CASSLGTGAFNQPQHF. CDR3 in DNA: TGTGCCAGCAGCTTAGGGACAGGGGCTTTTAATCAGCCCCAGCATTTT.